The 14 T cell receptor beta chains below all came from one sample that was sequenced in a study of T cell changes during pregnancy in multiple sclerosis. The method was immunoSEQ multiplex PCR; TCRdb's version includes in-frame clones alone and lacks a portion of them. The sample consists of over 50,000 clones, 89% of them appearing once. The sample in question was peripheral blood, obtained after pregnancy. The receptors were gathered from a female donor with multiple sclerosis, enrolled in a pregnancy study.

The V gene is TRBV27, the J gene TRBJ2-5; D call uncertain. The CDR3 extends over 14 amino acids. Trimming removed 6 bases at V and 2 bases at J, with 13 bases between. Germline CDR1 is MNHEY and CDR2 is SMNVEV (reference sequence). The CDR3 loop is CASSKRSQQETQYF. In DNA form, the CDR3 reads TGTGCCAGCAGCAAAAGGAGTCAGCAAGAGACCCAGTACTTC.

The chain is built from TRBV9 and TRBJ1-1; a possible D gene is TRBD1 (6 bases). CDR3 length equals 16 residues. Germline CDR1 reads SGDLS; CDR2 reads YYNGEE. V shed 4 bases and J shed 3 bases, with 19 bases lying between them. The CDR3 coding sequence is TGTGCCAGCAGCCCCCAAACAGGGATTTTGGACACTGAAGCTTTCTTT. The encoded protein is CASSPQTGILDTEAFF.

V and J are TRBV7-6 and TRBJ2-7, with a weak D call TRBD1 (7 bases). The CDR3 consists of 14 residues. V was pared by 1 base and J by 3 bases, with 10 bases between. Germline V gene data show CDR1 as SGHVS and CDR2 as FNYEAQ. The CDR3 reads CASSLVQGGYEQYF. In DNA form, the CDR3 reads TGTGCCAGCAGCTTAGTCCAGGGGGGCTACGAGCAGTACTTC.

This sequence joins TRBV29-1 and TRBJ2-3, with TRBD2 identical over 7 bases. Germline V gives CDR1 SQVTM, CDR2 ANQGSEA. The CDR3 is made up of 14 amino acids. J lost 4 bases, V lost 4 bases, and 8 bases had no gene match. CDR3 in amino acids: CSVGWTSLPDTQYF. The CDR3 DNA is TGCAGCGTTGGGTGGACTAGTCTGCCAGATACGCAGTATTTT.

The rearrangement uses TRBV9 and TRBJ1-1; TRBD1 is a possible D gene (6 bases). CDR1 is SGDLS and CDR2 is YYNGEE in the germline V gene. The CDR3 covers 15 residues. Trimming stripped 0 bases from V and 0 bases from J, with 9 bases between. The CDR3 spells CASSVGWDMNTEAFF. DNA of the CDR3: TGTGCCAGCAGCGTAGGCTGGGACATGAACACTGAAGCTTTCTTT.

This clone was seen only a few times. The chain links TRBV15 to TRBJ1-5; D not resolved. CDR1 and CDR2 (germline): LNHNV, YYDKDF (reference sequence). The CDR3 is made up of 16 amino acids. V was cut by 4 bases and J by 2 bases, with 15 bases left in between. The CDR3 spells CATSKGPREGNQPQHF. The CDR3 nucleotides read TGTGCCACCAGCAAAGGACCTCGGGAGGGCAATCAGCCCCAGCATTTT.

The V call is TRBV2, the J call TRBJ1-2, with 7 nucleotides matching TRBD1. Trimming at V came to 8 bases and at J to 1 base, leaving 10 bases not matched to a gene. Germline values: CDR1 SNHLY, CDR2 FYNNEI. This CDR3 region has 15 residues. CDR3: CASASRGFYNYGYTF. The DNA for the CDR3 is TGTGCCAGCGCGAGCAGGGGGTTCTATAACTATGGCTACACCTTC.

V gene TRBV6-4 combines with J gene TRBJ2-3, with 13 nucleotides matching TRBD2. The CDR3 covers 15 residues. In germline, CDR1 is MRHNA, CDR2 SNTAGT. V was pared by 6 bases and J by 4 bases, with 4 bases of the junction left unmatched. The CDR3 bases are TGTGCCAGCAGCGGACTAGCGGGGGCCCCAGATACGCAGTATTTT. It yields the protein CASSGLAGAPDTQYF.

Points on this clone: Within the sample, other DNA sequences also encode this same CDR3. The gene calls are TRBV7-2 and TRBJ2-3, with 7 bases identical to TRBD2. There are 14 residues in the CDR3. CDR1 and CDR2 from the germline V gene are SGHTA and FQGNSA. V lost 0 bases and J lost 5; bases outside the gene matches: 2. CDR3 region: CASSLASGLDTQYF. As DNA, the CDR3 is TGTGCCAGCAGCTTAGCTAGCGGGTTAGATACGCAGTATTTT.

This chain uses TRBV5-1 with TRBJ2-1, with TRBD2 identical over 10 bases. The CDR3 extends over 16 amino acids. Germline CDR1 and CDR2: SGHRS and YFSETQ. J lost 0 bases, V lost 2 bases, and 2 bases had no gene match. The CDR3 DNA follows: TGCGCCAGCAGCTTAATAGCGGGGGGCTCCTACAATGAGCAGTTCTTC. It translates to CASSLIAGGSYNEQFF.

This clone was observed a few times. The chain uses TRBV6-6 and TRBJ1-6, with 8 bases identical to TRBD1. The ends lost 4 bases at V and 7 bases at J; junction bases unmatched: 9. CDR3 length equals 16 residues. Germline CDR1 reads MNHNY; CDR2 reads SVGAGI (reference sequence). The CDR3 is CASSFDRGISNSPLHF. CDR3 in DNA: TGTGCCAGCAGTTTTGACAGGGGAATTTCGAATTCACCCCTCCACTTT.

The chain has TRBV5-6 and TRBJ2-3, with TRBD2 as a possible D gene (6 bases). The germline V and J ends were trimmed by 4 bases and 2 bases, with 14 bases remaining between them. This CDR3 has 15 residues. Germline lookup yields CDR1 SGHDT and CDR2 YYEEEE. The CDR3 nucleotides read TGTGCCAGCAGCCCGGCGGGACCATTCACAGATACGCAGTATTTT. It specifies CASSPAGPFTDTQYF.

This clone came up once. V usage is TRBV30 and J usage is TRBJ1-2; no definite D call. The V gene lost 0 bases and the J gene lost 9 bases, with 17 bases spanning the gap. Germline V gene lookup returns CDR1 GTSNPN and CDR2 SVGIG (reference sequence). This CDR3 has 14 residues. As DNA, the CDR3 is TGTGCCTGGAGTGTACATCGGCAGGCCATAAGCTACACCTTC. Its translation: CAWSVHRQAISYTF. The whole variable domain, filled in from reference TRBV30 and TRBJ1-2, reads SQTIHQWPATLVQPVGSPLSLECTVEGTSNPNLYWYRQAAGRGLQLLFYSVGIGQISSEVPQNLSASRPQDRQFILSSKKLLLSDSGFYLCAWSVHRQAISYTFGSGTRLTVV.

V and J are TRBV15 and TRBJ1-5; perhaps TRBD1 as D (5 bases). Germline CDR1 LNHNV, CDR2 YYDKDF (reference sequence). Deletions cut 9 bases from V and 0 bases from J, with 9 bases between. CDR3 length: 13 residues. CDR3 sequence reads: CATGQGSNQPQHF. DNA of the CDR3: TGTGCCACTGGGCAGGGTAGCAATCAGCCCCAGCATTTT.